These 15 T cell receptor beta chains were all obtained from the same sample, sequenced in a study of blood T cell repertoires in COVID-19 (dated by TCRdb to 2018 to 2020). The library was prepared using the immunoSEQ multiplex PCR assay. Drawn from immuneACCESS, this table holds only the in-frame rearrangements with V and J called that TCRdb kept. Clones are partly lost; checked studies trace under half to an unresolved V gene and leave the rest unexplained. This sample lists roughly 36,000 clones; around 86% were detected once. The ten largest clones represent 24% of the sample. Sequenced sample: peripheral blood. The receptors stem from a man aged 45-65 years with active or convalescent COVID-19.

CDR3: CAIRGGTSSGGTDTQYF. The DNA of the CDR3 is TGTGCCATCCGTGGTGGCACCTCTAGCGGGGGAACAGATACGCAGTATTTT. This chain links TRBV10-3 with TRBJ2-3; TRBD2 matches 10 bases. Germline loops: CDR1 ENHRY, CDR2 SYGVKD. With 8 bases clipped from V and 3 bases from J, the junction kept 14 bases outside the gene matches. The CDR3 spans 17 residues.

The chain uses TRBV28 and TRBJ2-1, with D unresolved. Trimming left V 2 bases short and J 8 bases short, with 7 bases between. The CDR3 has 12 amino acids. Germline lookup yields CDR1 MDHEN and CDR2 SYDVKM. CDR3 region: CASSLPRYEQFF. The CDR3 nucleotides are TGTGCCAGCAGTTTACCTAGATATGAGCAGTTCTTC.

V is TRBV28 and J is TRBJ2-7; 10 bases align to TRBD1. This CDR3 region has 14 residues. Trimming removed 4 bases from V and 5 bases from J; junction bases left unmatched: 5. The germline V gene has CDR1 MDHEN and CDR2 SYDVKM. The CDR3 DNA reads as TGTGCCAGCAGTTCACCTGGACAGGGGGACGAGCAGTACTTC. Its protein product is CASSSPGQGDEQYF.

V and J are TRBV27 and TRBJ1-5; perhaps TRBD1 as D (6 bases). The CDR3 is made up of 15 amino acids. Between the trimmed V and J ends, which lost 5 bases and 0 bases, there was a span of 11 bases. CDR1 and CDR2 from the germline V gene are MNHEY and SMNVEV (reference sequence). DNA for the CDR3: TGTGCCAGCAGTCAGGACAGCTTTAGCAATCAGCCCCAGCATTTT. Translation gives CASSQDSFSNQPQHF.

The chain recombines TRBV2 with TRBJ1-6, with 7 bases aligning to TRBD1. The CDR3 is 17 amino acids. J lost 3 bases, V lost 2 bases, and 7 bases had no gene match. Germline CDR1 SNHLY, CDR2 FYNNEI. The CDR3 sequence: CASSEKGAAVYNSPLHF. The CDR3 nucleotides are TGTGCCAGCAGTGAAAAGGGGGCTGCAGTCTATAATTCACCCCTCCACTTT.

The chain links TRBV7-3 to TRBJ2-3; D not resolved. The CDR3 has 15 amino acids. Trimming took off 5 bases at V and 1 base at J, with 13 bases between the two ends. Germline values: CDR1 SGHTA, CDR2 FQGTGA. For the CDR3, the DNA is TGTGCCAGCAGCCCAAGAGGTCCGGGCACAGATACGCAGTATTTT. It translates to CASSPRGPGTDTQYF. The whole variable domain, remainder taken from reference TRBV7-3 and TRBJ2-3, is GAGVSQTPSNKVTEKGKYVELRCDPISGHTALYWYRQSLGQGPEFLIYFQGTGAADDSGLPNDRFFAVRPEGSVSTLKIQRTERGDSAVYLCASSPRGPGTDTQYFGPGTRLTVL.

The CDR3, as DNA: TGCGCCAGCAGCCCCCGGGACAGGGTTCGTGGGCCCCAGCATTTT. Translated, it gives CASSPRDRVRGPQHF. This rearrangement joins TRBV5-1 to TRBJ1-5; TRBD1 aligns across 9 bases. The junction had 11 bases not matched to a gene; V was cut back by 4 bases and J by 9 bases. Germline V gene data show CDR1 as SGHRS and CDR2 as YFSETQ. The CDR3 has 15 amino acids.

The rearrangement joins TRBV6-5 to TRBJ1-4; 7 bases agree with TRBD1. Germline CDR1 is MNHEY and CDR2 is SVGAGI. The CDR3 loop spans 15 amino acids. The V gene end was trimmed by 8 bases and the J gene end by 5 bases; junction bases not matched to a gene: 11. The CDR3 here is CASSKAQGLNEKLFF. DNA of the CDR3: TGTGCCAGCTCCAAGGCACAGGGGCTGAATGAAAAACTGTTTTTT.

The J gene is TRBJ1-2, the V gene TRBV30; TRBD1 aligns across 8 bases. This CDR3 region has 14 residues. Per germline, CDR1 GTSNPN and CDR2 SVGIG (reference sequence). J was trimmed by 4 bases and V by 5 bases; bases with no gene match: 9. The chain's CDR3 is CAWAQRTGSYGYTF. The CDR3 bases are TGTGCCTGGGCCCAGAGGACAGGGAGCTATGGCTACACCTTC.

The gene calls are TRBV5-6 and TRBJ2-1, with TRBD2 matching over 7 bases. Losses at the gene ends were 6 bases for V and 0 bases for J; bases not matched to a gene: 6. Germline assignment: CDR1 SGHDT and CDR2 YYEEEE. The CDR3 covers 15 residues. CDR3 in amino acids: CASNQGGGSYNEQFF. In DNA, the CDR3 is TGTGCCAGCAATCAGGGCGGGGGCTCCTACAATGAGCAGTTCTTC.

The V and J genes are TRBV2 and TRBJ2-1, with TRBD1 matching 10 bases. Looked up from germline, CDR1 is SNHLY and CDR2 is FYNNEI. The CDR3 runs to 15 residues. The trim removed 8 bases at V and 9 bases at J, leaving 13 bases unmatched. The CDR3 sequence: CASGKGTGVGSEQFF. The CDR3 coding sequence is TGTGCCAGCGGGAAGGGGACAGGGGTCGGTAGTGAGCAGTTCTTC.

V and J are TRBV1 and TRBJ2-2; TRBD2 reflects the table's D call only, with no check against the DNA. TRBV1 is shown as a pseudogene. This CDR3 is 16 amino acids long. The CDR3 nucleotides read TGCACCAGCAGCCTCAACGGCGGGGGGGCAACCGGGGAGCTGTTTTTT. Its protein is CTSSLNGGGATGELFF.

The chain recombines TRBV4-1 with TRBJ2-3; 8 positions agree with TRBD2. Trimming cost V 5 bases and J 7 bases; bases outside gene matches: 14. The CDR3 is 16 residues long. Germline V gene data show CDR1 as MGHRA and CDR2 as YSYEKL. In nucleotides, the CDR3 is TGCGCCAGCAGCGAACTCCTCGGGAGGGCCCTATATACGCAGTATTTT. Translation: CASSELLGRALYTQYF.

This chain connects TRBV3-1 (or the pseudogene TRBV3-2) to TRBJ1-2, with TRBD1 matching 12 bases. CDR3 length: 16 amino acids. Germline CDR1 and CDR2: LGHDT and YNNKEL (reference sequence). V lost 3 bases, J lost 7 bases, and 9 bases stayed unmatched. CDR3 in DNA: TGTGCCAGCAGCCATACCGGGACAGGGGGCGGGAGTGGCTACACCTTC. It yields the protein CASSHTGTGGGSGYTF.

This clone showed up just once. The chain carries TRBV7-9 and TRBJ1-2; D unclear. V was trimmed by 3 bases and J by 8 bases, leaving 7 bases between them. In germline, CDR1 is SEHNR, CDR2 FQNEAQ (reference sequence). CDR3 length: 11 amino acids. The CDR3 DNA sequence: TGTGCCAGCAGCTTTTCGCGGGGCTACACCTTC. It specifies CASSFSRGYTF.